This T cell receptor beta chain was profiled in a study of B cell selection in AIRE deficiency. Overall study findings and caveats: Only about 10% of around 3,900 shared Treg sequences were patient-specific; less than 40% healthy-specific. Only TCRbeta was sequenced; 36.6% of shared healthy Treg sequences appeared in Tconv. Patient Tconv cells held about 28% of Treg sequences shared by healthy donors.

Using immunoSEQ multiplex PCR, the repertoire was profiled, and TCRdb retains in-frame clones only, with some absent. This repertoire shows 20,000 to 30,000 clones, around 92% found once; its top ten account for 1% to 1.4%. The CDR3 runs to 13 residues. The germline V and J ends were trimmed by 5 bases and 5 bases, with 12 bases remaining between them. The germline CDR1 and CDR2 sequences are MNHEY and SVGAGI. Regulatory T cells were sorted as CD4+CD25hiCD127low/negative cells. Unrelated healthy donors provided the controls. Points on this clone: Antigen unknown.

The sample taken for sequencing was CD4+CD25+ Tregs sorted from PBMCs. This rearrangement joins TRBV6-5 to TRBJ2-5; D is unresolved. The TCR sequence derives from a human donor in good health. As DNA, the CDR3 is TGTGCCAGCAGTCAGACCCATGGGGAGACCCAGTACTTC. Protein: CASSQTHGETQYF.